This T cell receptor (beta chain) was found in a study of technical replicates of blood from a handful of donors. J was trimmed by 10 bases and V by 2 bases; bases with no gene match: 16. Germline V gives CDR1 MGHRA, CDR2 YSYEKL. This CDR3 has 17 amino acids. Clones were sequenced by immunoSEQ multiplex PCR, and TCRdb holds only the in-frame ones, with some missing. The sample consists of around 93,000 clones, around 93% of them appearing once. The sequence was obtained from a human donor in good health. Material: T cells isolated from PBMCs. The genes are TRBV4-1 and TRBJ1-2; 10 positions match TRBD1. The CDR3 DNA sequence: TGCGCCAGCAGCCAACCGACAGGGGGCATTGTTAGTTTCCTCTACACCTTC. Its protein is CASSQPTGGIVSFLYTF.